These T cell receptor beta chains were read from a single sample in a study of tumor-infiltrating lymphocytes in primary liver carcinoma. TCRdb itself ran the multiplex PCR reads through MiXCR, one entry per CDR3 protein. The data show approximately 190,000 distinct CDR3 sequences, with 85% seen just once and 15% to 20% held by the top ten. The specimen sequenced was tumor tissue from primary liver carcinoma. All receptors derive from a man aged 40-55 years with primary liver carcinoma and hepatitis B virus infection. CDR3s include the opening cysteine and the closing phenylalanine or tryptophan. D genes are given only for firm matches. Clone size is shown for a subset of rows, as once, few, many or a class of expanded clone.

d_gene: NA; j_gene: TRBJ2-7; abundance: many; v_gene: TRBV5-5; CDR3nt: TGTGCCAGCAGCTTCGATATACGGCCACCCTACGAGCAGTACTTC; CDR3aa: CASSFDIRPPYEQYF
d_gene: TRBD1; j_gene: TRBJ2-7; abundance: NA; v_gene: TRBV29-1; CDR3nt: TGCAGCGTCCTACGGACAGGCCATGAGCAGTACTTC; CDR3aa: CSVLRTGHEQYF
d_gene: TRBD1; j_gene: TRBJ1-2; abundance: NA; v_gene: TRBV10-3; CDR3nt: TGTGTCATCACTGAACCCGGGACAGGGTATGATTACACCTTC; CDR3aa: CVITEPGTGYDYTF
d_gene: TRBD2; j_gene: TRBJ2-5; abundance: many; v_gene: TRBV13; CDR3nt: TGTGCCAGCAGCTTAATGACTAGCGGCCACCAAGAGACCCAGTACTTC; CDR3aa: CASSLMTSGHQETQYF
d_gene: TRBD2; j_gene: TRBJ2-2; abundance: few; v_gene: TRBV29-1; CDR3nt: TGCAGCGTTTTACTAGCGAGCACCGGGGAGCTGTTTTTT; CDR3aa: CSVLLASTGELFF
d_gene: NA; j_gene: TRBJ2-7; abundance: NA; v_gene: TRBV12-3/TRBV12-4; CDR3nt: TGTGCCAGCAGTTTAGGGCAGTGGGCTACTTACGAGCAATACTTC; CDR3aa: CASSLGQWATYEQYF
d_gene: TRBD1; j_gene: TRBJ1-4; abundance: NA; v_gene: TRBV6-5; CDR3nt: TGTGCCAGCAGTTACTCACGAGGGACAGGGGGGAAAAATGAAAAACTGTTCTTT; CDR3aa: CASSYSRGTGGKNEKLFF
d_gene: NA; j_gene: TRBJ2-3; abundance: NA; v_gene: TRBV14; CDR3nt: TGTGTCAGCAGCTGGGGGGCCCGGACAGATACGCAGTATTTT; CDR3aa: CVSSWGARTDTQYF
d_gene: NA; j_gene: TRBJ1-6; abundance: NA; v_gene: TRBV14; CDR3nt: TGTGCTAACAGCCAAGAGTTTCTGGGGAATTCACCCCTCCACTTT; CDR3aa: CANSQEFLGNSPLHF
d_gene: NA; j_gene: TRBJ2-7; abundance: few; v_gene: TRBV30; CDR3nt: TGTGCCTGGAGTGCGGGGTCCCTCGTGGGGGAGCAGTACTTC; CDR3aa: CAWSAGSLVGEQYF
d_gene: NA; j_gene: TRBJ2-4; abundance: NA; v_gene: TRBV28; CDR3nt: TGTGCCACCAGGAGCTTAAAGGGGGTGGGGTACTTC; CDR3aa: CATRSLKGVGYF
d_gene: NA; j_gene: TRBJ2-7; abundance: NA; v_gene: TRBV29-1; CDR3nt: TGCAGCGGAGGATTCAATGCCTACGAGCAGTACTTC; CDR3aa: CSGGFNAYEQYF
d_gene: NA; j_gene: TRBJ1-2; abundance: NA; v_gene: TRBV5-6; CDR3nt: TGTGCCAGCAGCTTGGGCCTCTTGGGAGAGTATGGCTACATCTTC; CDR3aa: CASSLGLLGEYGYIF
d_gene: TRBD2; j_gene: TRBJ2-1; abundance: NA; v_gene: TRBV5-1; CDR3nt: TGCGCCACAAGCTCTAGCGGGGGATACAATGAGCAGTTCTTC; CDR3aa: CATSSSGGYNEQFF
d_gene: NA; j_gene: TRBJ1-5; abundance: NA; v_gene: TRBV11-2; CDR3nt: TGTGCCAGCAGCTTAGGAGACACGGTTTGGGTTCAGCCCCAGCATTTT; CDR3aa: CASSLGDTVWVQPQHF
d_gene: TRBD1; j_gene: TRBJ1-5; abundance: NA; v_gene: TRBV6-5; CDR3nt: TGTGCCAGCAGTCCCAGGACAGGGAAGGGTCCCCAGCATTTT; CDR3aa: CASSPRTGKGPQHF
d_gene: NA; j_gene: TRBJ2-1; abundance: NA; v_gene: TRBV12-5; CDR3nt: TGTGCTAGTGATCTACGATGGGGTGAGCAGTTCTTC; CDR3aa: CASDLRWGEQFF
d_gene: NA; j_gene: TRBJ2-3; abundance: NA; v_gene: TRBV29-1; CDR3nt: TGCAGCGTTTCCGGGTTAGGGGCGTCATATACGCAGTATTTT; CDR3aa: CSVSGLGASYTQYF
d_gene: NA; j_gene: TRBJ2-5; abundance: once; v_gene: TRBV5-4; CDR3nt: TGTGCCAGCAGCTTGCACAAGGACATCAAATACTTC; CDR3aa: CASSLHKDIKYF
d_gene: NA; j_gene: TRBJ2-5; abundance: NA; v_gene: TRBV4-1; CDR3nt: TGCGCCAGCAGCTCTTCAGGAGGCCCCGCTAGCGACCATGAGACCCAGTACTTC; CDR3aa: CASSSSGGPASDHETQYF
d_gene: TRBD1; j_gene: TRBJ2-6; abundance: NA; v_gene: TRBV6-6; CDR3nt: TGTGCCAGCAGGCCCGGGACAGTAATTCTGCGGGCCAACGTCCTGACTTTC; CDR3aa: CASRPGTVILRANVLTF
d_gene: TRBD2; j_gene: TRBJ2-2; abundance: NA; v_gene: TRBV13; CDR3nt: TGTACCAGCAGCTTAAGACTAGCGGGAGGACCCGGGGAGATGTTTTTT; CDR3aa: CTSSLRLAGGPGEMFF
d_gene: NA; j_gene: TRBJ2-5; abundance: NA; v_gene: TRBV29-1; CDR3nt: TGCAGTGTTGAAATCCCCCAACAAGAGACCCAGTATTTC; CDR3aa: CSVEIPQQETQYF
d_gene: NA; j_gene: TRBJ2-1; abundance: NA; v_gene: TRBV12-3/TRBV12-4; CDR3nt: TGTGCCAGTGACTGGAGCAATGAGCAGTTCTTC; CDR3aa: CASDWSNEQFF
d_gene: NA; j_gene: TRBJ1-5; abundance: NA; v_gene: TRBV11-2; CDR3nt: NA; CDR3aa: CASSLVGVTGSYLHQHF
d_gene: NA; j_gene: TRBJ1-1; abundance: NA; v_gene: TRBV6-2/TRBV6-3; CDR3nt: TGTGCCAGCAGTTCGCAGGAGGCAGACACGACTGAAGCTCTCTTT; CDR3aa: CASSSQEADTTEALF
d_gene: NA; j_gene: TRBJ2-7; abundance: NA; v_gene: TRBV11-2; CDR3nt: TGCACCAGCAGCTCCGGACCGCTTTACGCGCGCGAGCAGTACTTC; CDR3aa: CTSSSGPLYAREQYF
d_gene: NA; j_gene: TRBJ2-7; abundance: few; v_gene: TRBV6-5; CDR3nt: TGTGCCAGCAGTTACAAGGGTCCTGTCACTTCAATACCCTACGAGCAGTACTTC; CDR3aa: CASSYKGPVTSIPYEQYF
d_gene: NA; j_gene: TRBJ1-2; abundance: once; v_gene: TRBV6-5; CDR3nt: TGTGCCAGCAGTTACGGAGGTAACTATGGTTACACCTTC; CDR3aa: CASSYGGNYGYTF
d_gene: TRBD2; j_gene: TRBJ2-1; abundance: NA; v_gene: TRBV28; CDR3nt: TGTGCCAGCAGCTTTGCGGGACTAGCGGGATTGAACTCCTACAATGAGCAGTTCTTC; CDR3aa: CASSFAGLAGLNSYNEQFF
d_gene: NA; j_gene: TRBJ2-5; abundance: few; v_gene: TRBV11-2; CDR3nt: TGTGCCAGTAGTCGTCGGACTGGTCCCGCGGAGACCCAGTATTTC; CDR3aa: CASSRRTGPAETQYF
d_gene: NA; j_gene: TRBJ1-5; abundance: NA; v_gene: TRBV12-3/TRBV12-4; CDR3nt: TGTGCCAGCAAAGAAGGGGCCGGGAGCAATCAGCCTCAGCATTTT; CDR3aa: CASKEGAGSNQPQHF
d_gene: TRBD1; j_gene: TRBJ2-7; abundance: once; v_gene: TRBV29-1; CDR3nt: TGCAGCCCCGGGACAGGGACATCCTACGAGAAGTACTTC; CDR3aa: CSPGTGTSYEKYF
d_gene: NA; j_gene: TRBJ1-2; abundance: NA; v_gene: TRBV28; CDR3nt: TGTGCCAGCAGTTTATCAGGGGAAGACTATGGCTACTCCTTC; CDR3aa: CASSLSGEDYGYSF
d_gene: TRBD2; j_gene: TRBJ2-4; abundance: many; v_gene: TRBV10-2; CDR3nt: TGCGCCAGCAGTGAGGGGACTAGCGGGATAGCCAAAAACATTCAGTACTTC; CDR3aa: CASSEGTSGIAKNIQYF
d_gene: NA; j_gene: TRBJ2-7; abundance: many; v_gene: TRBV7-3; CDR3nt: TGTGCCAGCAGCTTAGGAGGGGGGACCGAGCAGTACTTC; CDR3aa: CASSLGGGTEQYF
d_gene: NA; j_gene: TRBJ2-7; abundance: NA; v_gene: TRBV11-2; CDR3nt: TGTGCCATCAGGTCTAACAGGAACTTCTACGAACAGTACTTC; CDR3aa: CAIRSNRNFYEQYF
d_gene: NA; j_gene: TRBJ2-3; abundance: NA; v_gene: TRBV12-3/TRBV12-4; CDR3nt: TGTGCCAGCAGGGAGGGGACGGGTTATGGTACGCAGTATTTT; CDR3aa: CASREGTGYGTQYF
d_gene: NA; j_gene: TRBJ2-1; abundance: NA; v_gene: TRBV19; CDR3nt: TGTGCTAGTAGGGGGGGAAGTACAGGGGGAGGCGATGAGCAGTTCTTC; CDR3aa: CASRGGSTGGGDEQFF
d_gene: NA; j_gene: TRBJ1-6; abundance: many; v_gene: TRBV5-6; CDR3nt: TGTGCCAGCTTCGGCAGGTCGAGCTCCTATAATTCACCCCTCCACTTT; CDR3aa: CASFGRSSSYNSPLHF
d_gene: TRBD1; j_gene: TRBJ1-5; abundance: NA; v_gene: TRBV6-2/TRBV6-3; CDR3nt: TGTGCCAACAATTCCCACAGGGGGGGTCAGCCCCAGCATTTT; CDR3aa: CANNSHRGGQPQHF
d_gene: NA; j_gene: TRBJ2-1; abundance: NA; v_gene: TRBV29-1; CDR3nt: TGCAGCGTTGTTCGGACGGAATCCTACATTGAGCAGTTATTC; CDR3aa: CSVVRTESYIEQLF
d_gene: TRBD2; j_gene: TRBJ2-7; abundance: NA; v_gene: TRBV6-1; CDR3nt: TGTGCCAGCAGTGAAGCGGGGAGGGCTAGCGGCTCCTGCGAGCAGTACTTC; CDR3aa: CASSEAGRASGSCEQYF
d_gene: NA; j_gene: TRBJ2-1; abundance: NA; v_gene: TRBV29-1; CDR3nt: TGCAGCGTTGAAGTGATGGGGGGGGCGAGTGAGCAGTTCTTC; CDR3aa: CSVEVMGGASEQFF
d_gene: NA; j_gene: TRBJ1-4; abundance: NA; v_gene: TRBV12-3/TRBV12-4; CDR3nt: TGTGTCAGCGGATTGACAGAGGGGGGTGAGAAACTGTTTTTT; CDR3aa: CVSGLTEGGEKLFF